A selection of T cell receptor beta chains follows, all from one sample in a study of human T cells and chemical hapten exposure. TCRdb processed the RACE reads anew with MiXCR; each CDR3 protein has one entry. The sample comprises roughly 64,000 distinct CDR3 sequences, approximately 11% of which are singletons, and 3.5% to 4.5% rests with the top ten. The sequencing here drew on whole blood, taken in connection with sensitization to the hapten diphenylcyclopropenone (DPC). The origin of the receptors is a middle-aged woman with alopecia areata. Some clones in this sample may be carry-over from other donors' samples. CDR3s include the opening cysteine and the closing phenylalanine or tryptophan. Fields, in order: CDR3 length, D gene, clone size, V gene, J gene, CDR3 protein, CDR3 DNA. A D gene is named only where the DNA matches it firmly. Size is omitted from some rows. Given values are once, few, many or a class for expanded clones.

CDR3 length: 16
D gene: TRBD1
clone size: NA
V gene: TRBV28
J gene: TRBJ1-3
CDR3 protein: CASSSLTGIVGNTIYF
CDR3 DNA: TGTGCCAGCAGTTCCCTGACAGGGATCGTTGGAAACACCATATATTTT

CDR3 length: 15
D gene: NA
clone size: many
V gene: TRBV4-3
J gene: TRBJ2-5
CDR3 protein: CASSQAGRGSETQYF
CDR3 DNA: TGCGCCAGCAGCCAAGCCGGGCGGGGTTCAGAGACCCAGTACTTC

CDR3 length: 14
D gene: NA
clone size: NA
V gene: TRBV9
J gene: TRBJ2-7
CDR3 protein: CASSVGGLEGEQYF
CDR3 DNA: TGTGCCAGCAGCGTAGGGGGCTTAGAGGGCGAGCAGTACTTC

CDR3 length: 13
D gene: TRBD1
clone size: few
V gene: TRBV6-1
J gene: TRBJ1-5
CDR3 protein: CASKGTGGQPQHF
CDR3 DNA: TGTGCCAGCAAAGGGACAGGGGGTCAGCCCCAGCATTTT

CDR3 length: 15
D gene: TRBD1
clone size: many
V gene: TRBV29-1
J gene: TRBJ2-1
CDR3 protein: CSVEPRDRVGGEQFF
CDR3 DNA: TGCAGCGTTGAACCCCGGGACAGGGTAGGGGGTGAGCAGTTCTTC

CDR3 length: 15
D gene: TRBD2
clone size: few
V gene: TRBV7-7
J gene: TRBJ2-1
CDR3 protein: CASSLGLAGYNEQFF
CDR3 DNA: TGTGCCAGCAGCTTAGGTTTAGCGGGGTACAATGAGCAGTTCTTC

CDR3 length: 15
D gene: TRBD2
clone size: NA
V gene: TRBV7-6
J gene: TRBJ2-2
CDR3 protein: CASSPSGGVIGELFF
CDR3 DNA: TGTGCCAGCAGCCCAAGCGGGGGGGTGATCGGGGAGCTGTTTTTT

CDR3 length: 15
D gene: NA
clone size: NA
V gene: TRBV20-1
J gene: TRBJ1-6
CDR3 protein: CSARQGSSYNSPLHF
CDR3 DNA: TGCAGTGCTAGGCAGGGGAGCTCCTATAATTCACCCCTCCACTTT

CDR3 length: 13
D gene: NA
clone size: NA
V gene: TRBV6-5
J gene: TRBJ2-1
CDR3 protein: CASSPTDLEAQFF
CDR3 DNA: TGTGCCAGCAGTCCCACGGACCTCGAAGCACAGTTCTTC

CDR3 length: 13
D gene: NA
clone size: NA
V gene: TRBV28
J gene: TRBJ1-4
CDR3 protein: CASMVSTNEKLFF
CDR3 DNA: TGTGCCAGCATGGTGTCAACTAATGAAAAACTGTTTTTT

CDR3 length: 17
D gene: NA
clone size: many
V gene: TRBV7-4
J gene: TRBJ1-6
CDR3 protein: CASSLGGRGSYNSPLHF
CDR3 DNA: TGTGCCAGCAGCTTAGGAGGGAGAGGGTCCTATAATTCACCCCTCCACTTT

CDR3 length: 11
D gene: NA
clone size: NA
V gene: TRBV7-2
J gene: TRBJ2-7
CDR3 protein: CASVWGATKYF
CDR3 DNA: TGTGCCAGCGTTTGGGGAGCGACCAAGTACTTC

CDR3 length: 16
D gene: NA
clone size: few
V gene: TRBV6-2/TRBV6-3
J gene: TRBJ2-2
CDR3 protein: CASRGTEVGETGELFF
CDR3 DNA: TGTGCCAGCAGAGGGACCGAGGTGGGGGAGACCGGGGAGCTGTTTTTT

CDR3 length: 14
D gene: NA
clone size: few
V gene: TRBV6-2/TRBV6-3
J gene: TRBJ2-1
CDR3 protein: CASSYSGSYNEQFF
CDR3 DNA: TGTGCCAGCAGTTACTCAGGGTCCTACAATGAGCAGTTCTTC

CDR3 length: 14
D gene: NA
clone size: many
V gene: TRBV18
J gene: TRBJ2-2
CDR3 protein: CASSLARYTGELFF
CDR3 DNA: TGTGCCAGCTCACTCGCTAGATACACCGGGGAGCTGTTTTTT

CDR3 length: 14
D gene: TRBD1
clone size: medium-sized
V gene: TRBV29-1
J gene: TRBJ2-7
CDR3 protein: CSGGQGTDLPEQYF
CDR3 DNA: TGCAGTGGGGGACAGGGGACAGACCTTCCCGAGCAGTACTTC

CDR3 length: 11
D gene: TRBD1
clone size: NA
V gene: TRBV20-1
J gene: TRBJ1-1
CDR3 protein: CSASTGEEAFF
CDR3 DNA: TGCAGTGCTTCGACAGGGGAGGAAGCTTTCTTT

CDR3 length: 12
D gene: TRBD1
clone size: many
V gene: TRBV29-1
J gene: TRBJ1-1
CDR3 protein: CSSGGGSTEAFF
CDR3 DNA: TGCAGCTCAGGGGGCGGGAGCACTGAAGCTTTCTTT

CDR3 length: 13
D gene: TRBD1
clone size: many
V gene: TRBV30
J gene: TRBJ1-1
CDR3 protein: CALAQDRGTEAFF
CDR3 DNA: TGTGCCCTAGCACAGGACAGGGGAACTGAAGCTTTCTTT

CDR3 length: 18
D gene: NA
clone size: NA
V gene: TRBV13
J gene: TRBJ1-5
CDR3 protein: CASSLGYRRGSGNQPQHF
CDR3 DNA: TGTGCCAGCAGCTTAGGCTACAGGAGGGGATCTGGCAATCAGCCCCAGCATTTT

CDR3 length: 14
D gene: TRBD1
clone size: NA
V gene: TRBV12-3/TRBV12-4
J gene: TRBJ1-1
CDR3 protein: CASRRTGVGTEAFF
CDR3 DNA: TGTGCCAGCAGAAGGACAGGGGTAGGCACTGAAGCTTTCTTT

CDR3 length: 15
D gene: NA
clone size: NA
V gene: TRBV29-1
J gene: TRBJ1-1
CDR3 protein: CSVVFGIRGTVEAFF
CDR3 DNA: TGCAGCGTTGTTTTCGGAATTCGGGGCACTGTTGAAGCTTTCTTT

CDR3 length: 18
D gene: TRBD1
clone size: few
V gene: TRBV6-2/TRBV6-3
J gene: TRBJ2-4
CDR3 protein: CASSSTSPDRVAKNIQYF
CDR3 DNA: TGTGCCAGCAGTTCCACCTCTCCGGACAGGGTAGCCAAAAACATTCAGTACTTC

CDR3 length: 13
D gene: NA
clone size: NA
V gene: TRBV7-8
J gene: TRBJ2-3
CDR3 protein: CASSLLVADTQYF
CDR3 DNA: TGTGCCAGCAGCTTACTCGTGGCTGATACGCAGTATTTT

CDR3 length: 17
D gene: TRBD2
clone size: NA
V gene: TRBV9
J gene: TRBJ2-5
CDR3 protein: CASSVGVRGRAEETQYF
CDR3 DNA: TGTGCCAGCAGCGTAGGGGTGCGAGGGAGGGCCGAAGAGACCCAGTACTTC

CDR3 length: 16
D gene: TRBD2
clone size: many
V gene: TRBV6-5
J gene: TRBJ2-3
CDR3 protein: CASSSPSGSGTDTQYF
CDR3 DNA: TGTGCCAGCAGTTCCCCTAGCGGGAGCGGCACAGATACGCAGTATTTT

CDR3 length: 16
D gene: TRBD2
clone size: few
V gene: TRBV4-2
J gene: TRBJ2-1
CDR3 protein: CASSQDGTSGYNEQFF
CDR3 DNA: TGTGCCAGCAGCCAAGATGGGACTAGCGGCTACAATGAGCAGTTCTTC

CDR3 length: 19
D gene: NA
clone size: NA
V gene: TRBV9
J gene: TRBJ1-5
CDR3 protein: CASSGAGRQPPGGNQPQHF
CDR3 DNA: TGTGCCAGCAGCGGGGCCGGCAGGCAACCCCCAGGCGGCAATCAGCCCCAGCATTTT

CDR3 length: 17
D gene: TRBD2
clone size: NA
V gene: TRBV7-2
J gene: TRBJ2-5
CDR3 protein: CSSSFGTSGGWGETQYF
CDR3 DNA: TGTTCCAGCAGCTTTGGGACTAGCGGGGGATGGGGAGAGACCCAGTACTTC

CDR3 length: 14
D gene: NA
clone size: many
V gene: TRBV19
J gene: TRBJ2-7
CDR3 protein: CASSITGLRYEQYF
CDR3 DNA: TGTGCCAGTAGTATAACGGGGCTCCGGTACGAGCAGTACTTC

CDR3 length: 19
D gene: TRBD2
clone size: few
V gene: TRBV5-1
J gene: TRBJ2-1
CDR3 protein: CASSRSLLAGGRTYNEQFF
CDR3 DNA: TGCGCCAGCAGCCGGTCTCTACTAGCGGGAGGCCGTACCTACAATGAGCAGTTCTTC

CDR3 length: 15
D gene: NA
clone size: few
V gene: TRBV6-6
J gene: TRBJ1-5
CDR3 protein: CASSSPGLGDQPQHF
CDR3 DNA: TGTGCCAGCAGTTCGCCGGGATTGGGCGATCAGCCCCAGCATTTT

CDR3 length: 15
D gene: NA
clone size: NA
V gene: TRBV28
J gene: TRBJ1-1
CDR3 protein: CASSSPLGAHSEAFF
CDR3 DNA: TGTGCCAGCAGTTCCCCTCTGGGGGCCCACTCTGAAGCTTTCTTT